This T cell receptor beta chain appears in the sequencing data of a study of beta chain features in type 1 diabetes. The whole isolated RNA underwent reverse transcription, so sequencing captured expressed TCRB transcripts. TCRdb's table, derived via immunoSEQ multiplex PCR, lists solely in-frame clones and lacks some. The sample has around 340,000 clones, less than 9.5% seen once; the top ten hold less than 0.45%. Each population that was sorted was more than 95% pure. In germline, CDR1 is SGHDN, CDR2 FVKESK. The CDR3 has 16 residues. The ends were cut back, 0 bases at V and 3 bases at J, with 11 bases in the middle.

The clonotype was recovered from a woman aged 18-35 years in good health. The rearrangement joins TRBV14 to TRBJ1-4; tentatively, D is TRBD1 (5 bases). The sequenced sample consisted of central memory CD4+ T cells from blood. In nucleotides, the CDR3 is TGTGCCAGCAGCCAAGATTCGACAGTCCCTAATGAAAAACTGTTTTTT. It encodes CASSQDSTVPNEKLFF.